Detailed here is one T cell receptor (beta chain). This clone's antigen is unknown. The record has no base qualities; no much larger clone is one base away. These data come from a study of T cells after yellow fever vaccination (dated by TCRdb to between 2018 and 2021). Study-wide context: Libraries from fractions with low cell numbers were prepared with the SMART-Seq v4 Ultra Low Input RNA kit. To track T-cell clones before and after primary and booster YFV17D yellow fever vaccination, bulk TCR alpha and beta repertoires were sequenced longitudinally. Two healthy male donors, one aged 18 to 30 and one aged 30 to 40 years, were included in the cohort. Blood was drawn at multiple timepoints before and after primary and secondary immunization, with bulk PBMC replicates and cell subsets isolated.

Synthesis of TCR cDNA relied on 5'RACE template switching, a step that introduced a universal primer site along with unique molecular identifiers. Priming for cDNA synthesis came from both the TCR alpha and TCR beta constant segments. Libraries were amplified in two PCR steps, with sample barcodes and sequencing adapters added in the second step. Sequencing of libraries was performed on Illumina HiSeq 2500 (2x100 bp) or NovaSeq (2x150 bp). From the authors' description of their analysis: MIGEC was used to demultiplex reads and collapse the reads into UMI consensus sequences, and MiXCR was used for V(D)J alignment. Clonotypes responding to the vaccine were identified with edgeR on replicate PBMC samples, with the criteria of FDR below 0.01 and a log2 fold change above 5 up to day 15. Each bulk clonotype was labeled CD4 or CD8 based on which sequenced repertoire, CD4 or CD8, contained the clonotype at higher abundance. TCRdb reran the public reads through fastp at Q25 and MiXCR, keeping productive beta chains. A single entry per CDR3 protein holds the most common genes and DNA from its merged rows. It is TCRdb's table, rather than the study itself, that gives the V and J calls and clone size. Here the sample has 400,000 or so distinct CDR3 sequences; 11% occur a single time. Around 19% of the sample comes from the top ten.

CDR1 and CDR2 (DFQATT, SNEGSKA) derive from the germline V gene (reference sequence). From the cysteine through the phenylalanine, the CDR3 covers 14 amino acids. Only the CDR3 DNA is retained, 42 bases long and in frame from the first base. Germline trimming: 2 bases from V, 5 bases from J; junction bases outside gene matches: 6. The intended sense of this specimen's treatment or condition label: live attenuated yellow fever vaccine strain. At every blood-draw timepoint, two biological replicates of bulk PBMCs were collected. A standard Ficoll-Paque protocol was used to isolate PBMCs from peripheral blood. RNA was extracted with TriZol from bulk PBMCs, CD4 and CD8 fractions, and dextramer-positive and dextramer-negative fractions. The investigation overall reported the following: Most clones expanded after primary vaccination (approximately 97% of CD4 and about 85% of CD8) were re-detected after the booster, suggesting that broad memory maintenance occurred. Computational filtering was required because FACS-sorted repertoires could contain abundant contaminating clonotypes from the bulk population. Only a couple of donors were included in the study, so the extent to which the findings can be generalized is limited. A small share of clonotypes was detected in both CD4 and CD8 compartments, with the overlap likely arising from convergent recombination. Compared with the primary T-cell response, the secondary T-cell response was weaker but faster, peaking on day 5 rather than day 15.

The V gene is TRBV20-1 and the J gene is TRBJ2-5; 9 bases in the middle match TRBD2. The source was PBMCs, collected on the day of the first yellow fever vaccination. This receptor was taken from a man aged 18-30 years who received the YFV17D yellow fever vaccine. The DNA sequence is given as TGCAGTGCTAGAAGCGCGGGGGGGTCGGAGACCCAGTACTTC. Its protein reads: CSARSAGGSETQYF.